These T cell receptor beta chains were read from a single sample in a study of identical twins. MiXCR, applied by TCRdb to the 5' RACE reads, yields one record per CDR3 protein. The data show around 490,000 distinct CDR3 sequences, about 22% seen once. These records were also assigned to another study, of yellow fever vaccine responses in identical twins.

Sequenced sample: CD4+ T cells sorted from blood. The receptors shown here come from a woman in her late teens or twenties in good health. Each CDR3 is given with its conserved first and last residue. A D gene is named only where the DNA matches it firmly. Only some rows state a clone size, as once, few, many or a class for expanded clones.

DNA,CDR3,J,size,D,V
TGTGCCAGCAGTGAGGACAAGAACACTGAAGCTTTCTTT,CASSEDKNTEAFF,TRBJ1-1,few,NA,TRBV2
TGTGCCAGCAGCTTAACGGGACTAGACCTAGCCAAAAACATTCAGTACTTC,CASSLTGLDLAKNIQYF,TRBJ2-4,NA,TRBD2,TRBV7-2
TGCGCCAGCAGCTTCGGGCTGGAGGACGAGCAGTACTTC,CASSFGLEDEQYF,TRBJ2-7,few,NA,TRBV5-1
TGTGCCAGCAGCCAATTCACCGGGACAGCCAACACTGAAGCTTTCTTT,CASSQFTGTANTEAFF,TRBJ1-1,few,TRBD1,TRBV4-2
TGTGCCAGCAGTTACGGCCTTGAGGACTGGGGGCCCTACGAGCAGTACTTC,CASSYGLEDWGPYEQYF,TRBJ2-7,NA,NA,TRBV6-5
TGTGCCAGCAGCTTACTTGATTTGCGGACTGGCTCGTACCAAGAGACCCAGTACTTC,CASSLLDLRTGSYQETQYF,TRBJ2-5,few,NA,TRBV7-7
TGTGCCAGCAGCCTACACATTATTAGCGGGGGGGCTGGTGAGCAGTTCTTC,CASSLHIISGGAGEQFF,TRBJ2-1,NA,TRBD2,TRBV3-1
TGTGCCAGCAGCTTAGCGGGGGGCCCAGGGAATGAGCAGTTCTTC,CASSLAGGPGNEQFF,TRBJ2-1,many,TRBD2,TRBV7-3
TGTGCCAGCTCACGGACAGGGGAATCTATAACCCAGCATTTT,CASSRTGESITQHF,TRBJ1-5,NA,TRBD1,TRBV18
TGTGCCAGCAGTGCGAGGGGACAGGGGTTGGAGACCCAGTACTTC,CASSARGQGLETQYF,TRBJ2-5,NA,TRBD1,TRBV28
TGCGCCAGCAGCCTAGAGACAGGAAGCTACAATGAGCAGTTCTTC,CASSLETGSYNEQFF,TRBJ2-1,NA,NA,TRBV5-1
TGTGCCACCAGTGAAAGCGGGAGGGCCATCGACGAGCAGTACTTC,CATSESGRAIDEQYF,TRBJ2-7,NA,TRBD2,TRBV24-1
TGTGCCAGCAGCCCTACCGGTGGCTCGTCTCAAGAGACCCAGTACTTC,CASSPTGGSSQETQYF,TRBJ2-5,few,NA,TRBV7-9
TGTGCCATCAGTGAGTCCAGGACAATTGAAAAACTGTTTTTT,CAISESRTIEKLFF,TRBJ1-4,NA,NA,TRBV10-3
TGTGCCAGCAGTAACGTGGTAACCCGGACTAGAGCGGTGGGGACAGATACGCAGTATTTT,CASSNVVTRTRAVGTDTQYF,TRBJ2-3,few,TRBD2,TRBV27
TGTGCCAGCAGTGAAGTAAGGGGAGATACGCAGTATTTT,CASSEVRGDTQYF,TRBJ2-3,NA,NA,TRBV6-1
TGTGCCAGCAGTTTAACCAACCAATGGGGCAATGAGCAGTTCTTC,CASSLTNQWGNEQFF,TRBJ2-1,NA,NA,TRBV28
TGTGCCAGCAGGGGTACCGGGACTTCAACCTACGAGCAGTACTTC,CASRGTGTSTYEQYF,TRBJ2-7,NA,NA,TRBV28
TGTGCCAGCAGACGGGACAGGCCCCCCTACGAGCAGTACTTC,CASRRDRPPYEQYF,TRBJ2-7,NA,TRBD1,TRBV6-1
TGCAATCCAGGGGTTGTCAGTTCACCCCTCCACTTT,CNPGVVSSPLHF,TRBJ1-6,few,NA,TRBV20-1
TGTGCCATCAGTGAGTCTGGGATAACCGATACGCAGTATTTT,CAISESGITDTQYF,TRBJ2-3,few,NA,TRBV10-3
TGCGCCAGCAGCTTGGCCCTTACTAGCGGGGGGACAAGCACAGATACGCAGTATTTT,CASSLALTSGGTSTDTQYF,TRBJ2-3,NA,TRBD2,TRBV5-1
TGTGCCAGCAGAGGGCTAGCGGCAAGCAATGAGCAGTTCTTC,CASRGLAASNEQFF,TRBJ2-1,once,TRBD2,TRBV6-1
TGCAGCGTCTCCCTAGATACGCAGTATTTT,CSVSLDTQYF,TRBJ2-3,few,NA,TRBV29-1
TGCGCCAGCAGCTTCAGGGGGGCAGGTCCAGAGACCCAGTACTTC,CASSFRGAGPETQYF,TRBJ2-5,few,NA,TRBV5-1
TGCAGTGCTAGAATTACCAGACCGGGGAGTGGCTACACCTTC,CSARITRPGSGYTF,TRBJ1-2,few,NA,TRBV20-1
TGCAGCGTCGCTCCCTGGACAGGAGCGAGTGAGCAGTTCTTC,CSVAPWTGASEQFF,TRBJ2-1,NA,TRBD1,TRBV29-1
TGTGCCACCAGCAGAGAGTACGACCCTTCCTACAATGAGCAGTTCTTC,CATSREYDPSYNEQFF,TRBJ2-1,NA,NA,TRBV15
TGTGCCAGCAGCTTAAGTCGACTAGCGGGAATCAATGAGCAGTTCTTC,CASSLSRLAGINEQFF,TRBJ2-1,few,TRBD2,TRBV7-3
TGTGCCAGCAGCGCCGCTAGCGGTCCAAGGGATACGCAGTATTTT,CASSAASGPRDTQYF,TRBJ2-3,NA,TRBD2,TRBV7-3
TGTGCCAGCAGTACCTACAATGAGCAGTTCTTC,CASSTYNEQFF,TRBJ2-1,many,NA,TRBV12-3/TRBV12-4
TGCGCCAGCAGCGCCTCGACAGGGAAAATTAATTCACCCCTCCACTTT,CASSASTGKINSPLHF,TRBJ1-6,NA,TRBD1,TRBV5-1
TGCGCCAGCAGCTTCCGGGTCACGGGCTACAATGAGCAGTTCTTC,CASSFRVTGYNEQFF,TRBJ2-1,NA,NA,TRBV5-1
TGTGCCAGCAGTGAAGGGTCGGGGGGCGCGGGTGATACGCAGTATTTT,CASSEGSGGAGDTQYF,TRBJ2-3,few,NA,TRBV25-1
TGTGCCAGCAGTTTAGAGTCGTCACCCGTAAAACTGTTTTTT,CASSLESSPVKLFF,TRBJ1-4,NA,NA,TRBV12-3/TRBV12-4
TGTGCCAGCAGCTTGGGGGCGGGAGAAGCAATTGAGCAGTTCTTC,CASSLGAGEAIEQFF,TRBJ2-1,few,TRBD2,TRBV5-5
TGCGCCAGCAGCGGTGGGACTAGCGGGACCTACAATGAGCAGTTCTTC,CASSGGTSGTYNEQFF,TRBJ2-1,NA,TRBD2,TRBV4-1
TGTGCCAGCAGCTTACGGGGACTAGCGGGAGAGGGGAACACCGGGGAGCTGTTTTTT,CASSLRGLAGEGNTGELFF,TRBJ2-2,NA,TRBD2,TRBV7-3
TGTGCCAGCAGCTTAGGCCTCCTGGCCAAAAACATTCAGTACTTC,CASSLGLLAKNIQYF,TRBJ2-4,NA,NA,TRBV13
TGCAGTGCCAAGAGAGCCAATCAGCCCCAGCATTTT,CSAKRANQPQHF,TRBJ1-5,NA,NA,TRBV20-1
TGTGCCAGCAGTAGGGGGGCCCAGGGCACAGATACGCAGTATTTT,CASSRGAQGTDTQYF,TRBJ2-3,few,NA,TRBV6-1
TGTGCCATCAGGACAGGGGAGAACTATGGCTACACCTTC,CAIRTGENYGYTF,TRBJ1-2,NA,TRBD1,TRBV10-3
TGTGCCATCGGGACCAGAGTCTCCCAGCCCCAGCATTTT,CAIGTRVSQPQHF,TRBJ1-5,NA,NA,TRBV10-3
TGCGCCAGCAGCGTCGGGACAGTGAAACTCGCCTATAATTCACCCCTCCACTTT,CASSVGTVKLAYNSPLHF,TRBJ1-6,few,TRBD1,TRBV5-1
TGTGCCAGCAGCCCCAACAGGGATCAGCCCCAGCATTTT,CASSPNRDQPQHF,TRBJ1-5,many,NA,TRBV12-3/TRBV12-4